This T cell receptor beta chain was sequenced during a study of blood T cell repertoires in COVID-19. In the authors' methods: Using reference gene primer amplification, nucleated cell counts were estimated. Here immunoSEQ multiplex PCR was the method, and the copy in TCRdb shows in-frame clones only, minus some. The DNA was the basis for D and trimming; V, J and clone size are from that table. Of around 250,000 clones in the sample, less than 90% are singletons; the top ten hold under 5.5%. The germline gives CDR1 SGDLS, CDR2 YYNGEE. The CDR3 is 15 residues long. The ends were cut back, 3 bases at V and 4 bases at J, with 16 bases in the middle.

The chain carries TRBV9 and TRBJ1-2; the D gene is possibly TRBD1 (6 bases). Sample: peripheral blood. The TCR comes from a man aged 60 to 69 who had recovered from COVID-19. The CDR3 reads CASSARRTDGYGYTF. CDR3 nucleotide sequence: TGTGCCAGCAGCGCCAGACGGACAGATGGCTATGGCTACACCTTC.